The rows below give T cell receptor beta chains drawn from one sample of a study of T cells after yellow fever vaccination. TCRdb analysed the 5' RACE reads with MiXCR anew, one entry per CDR3 protein. The sample holds fewer than 100,000 distinct CDR3 sequences, roughly 5.2% seen once. The source was CD8+ T cells sorted from PBMCs, collected 10 days after the yellow fever booster vaccination. The receptors here all came from a man between 18 and 35 years old who received the YFV17D yellow fever vaccine. The CDR3 runs from the conserved cysteine through the conserved F or W. Each record gives: clone size, V gene, J gene, D gene, CDR3 DNA, CDR3 protein. D genes are given only for firm matches. For some rows the clone size is stated as once, few or many, or as a class when expanded; others skip it.

many	TRBV7-6	TRBJ2-7	.	TGTGCCAGCAGCTTAGATGCCGAGGGGTCCTACGAGCAGTACTTC	CASSLDAEGSYEQYF
few	TRBV15	TRBJ2-3	.	TGTGCCACCAGCAGAGACGCGGGCCGGGCTAGCACAGATACGCAGTATTTT	CATSRDAGRASTDTQYF
few	TRBV7-6	TRBJ2-3	TRBD2	TGTGCCAGCAGCTTAGAGTCTCGCGGGGGGGCCTCAGATACGCAGTATTTT	CASSLESRGGASDTQYF
.	TRBV12-3/TRBV12-4	TRBJ2-2	TRBD2	TGTGCCAGCAGCCCGGGCGGGGGGACCGGGGAGCTGTTTTTT	CASSPGGGTGELFF
few	TRBV4-1	TRBJ1-1	TRBD1	TGCGCCAGCAGCCGAGAGACAGGGGACTCTGAAGCTTTCTTT	CASSRETGDSEAFF
few	TRBV4-3	TRBJ2-2	TRBD2	TGCGCCAGCAGCCAAGATCCTAGCGGACTAACAGGAACCGGGGAGCTGTTTTTT	CASSQDPSGLTGTGELFF
many	TRBV7-8	TRBJ1-5	.	TGTGCCAGCAGCTTAAGGTTCGATCAGCCCCAGCATTTT	CASSLRFDQPQHF
many	TRBV7-8	TRBJ2-5	.	TGTGCCAGCGAATTAGGGGGGGGAAGTCGGACCCAGTACTTC	CASELGGGSRTQYF
.	TRBV4-1	TRBJ2-4	.	TGCGCCAGCAGCCAATTGGGGCAGGGACTCGCCAAAAACATTCAGTACTTC	CASSQLGQGLAKNIQYF
many	TRBV7-2	TRBJ1-5	.	TGTGCCAGCGGTGGGGTGGGCAATCAGCCCCAGCATTTT	CASGGVGNQPQHF
.	TRBV5-8	TRBJ2-3	.	TGTGCCAGCAGCTTGAGGGCCAGGGTATACGATACGCAGTATTTT	CASSLRARVYDTQYF
.	TRBV4-1	TRBJ2-4	.	TGCGCCAGCAGCCAAGAGGAATTAGCCAAAAACATTCAGTACTTC	CASSQEELAKNIQYF
.	TRBV9	TRBJ2-7	TRBD1	TGTGCCAGCAGCGGGGACAGCCAAATCCAGTACTTC	CASSGDSQIQYF